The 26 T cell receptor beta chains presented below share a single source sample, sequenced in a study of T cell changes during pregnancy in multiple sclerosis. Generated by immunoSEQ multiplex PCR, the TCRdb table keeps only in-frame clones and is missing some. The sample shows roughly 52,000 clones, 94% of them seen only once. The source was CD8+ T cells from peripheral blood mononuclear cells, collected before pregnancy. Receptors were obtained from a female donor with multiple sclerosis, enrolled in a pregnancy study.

As DNA, the CDR3 is TGTGCCAGCAGCGCCCCCTCGGGGGTCCTTTCCTACGAGCAGTACTTC. The encoded protein is CASSAPSGVLSYEQYF. The chain has TRBV7-9 and TRBJ2-7; D perhaps matches TRBD2 (6 bases). V lost 5 bases, J lost 1 base, and 18 bases lay in between. Germline V lookup: CDR1 SEHNR, CDR2 FQNEAQ (reference sequence). The CDR3 is made up of 16 amino acids. The full variable domain, its missing parts supplied by reference TRBV7-9 and TRBJ2-7, is DTGVSQNPRHKITKRGQNVTFRCDPISEHNRLYWYRQTLGQGPEFLTYFQNEAQLEKSRLLSDRFSAERPKGSFSTLEIQRTEQGDSAMYLCASSAPSGVLSYEQYFGPGTRLTVT.

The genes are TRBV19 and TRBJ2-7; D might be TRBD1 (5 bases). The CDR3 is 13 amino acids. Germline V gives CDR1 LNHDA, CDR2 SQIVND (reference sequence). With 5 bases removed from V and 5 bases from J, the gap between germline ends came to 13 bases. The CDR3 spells CASSLGRVNEQYF. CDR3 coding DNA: TGTGCCAGTAGTTTGGGCAGGGTTAACGAGCAGTACTTC.

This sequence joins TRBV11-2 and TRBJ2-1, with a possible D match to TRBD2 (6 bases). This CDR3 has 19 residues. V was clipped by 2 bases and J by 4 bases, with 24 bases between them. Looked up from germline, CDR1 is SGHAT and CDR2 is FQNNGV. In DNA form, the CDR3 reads TGTGCCAGCAGCTTACGGCGGGACTTCCGCGAGGATAGGTACAATGAGCAGTTCTTC. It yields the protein CASSLRRDFREDRYNEQFF.

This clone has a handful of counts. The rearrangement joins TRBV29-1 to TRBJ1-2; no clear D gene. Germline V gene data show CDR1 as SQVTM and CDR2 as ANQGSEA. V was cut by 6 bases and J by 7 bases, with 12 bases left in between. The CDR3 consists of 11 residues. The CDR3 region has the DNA TGCAGCGTCCAAAACATATTTGGCTACACCTTC. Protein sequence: CSVQNIFGYTF.

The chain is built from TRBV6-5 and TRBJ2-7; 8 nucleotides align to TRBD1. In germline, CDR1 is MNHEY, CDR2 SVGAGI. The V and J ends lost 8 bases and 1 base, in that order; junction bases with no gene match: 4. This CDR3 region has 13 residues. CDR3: CASAGGESYEQYF. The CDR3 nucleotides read TGTGCCAGCGCAGGGGGCGAGTCCTACGAGCAGTACTTC.

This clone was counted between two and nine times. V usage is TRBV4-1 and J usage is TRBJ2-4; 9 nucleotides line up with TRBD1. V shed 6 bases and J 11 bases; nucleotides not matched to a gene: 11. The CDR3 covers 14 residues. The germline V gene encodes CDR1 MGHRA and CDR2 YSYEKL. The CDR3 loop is CASRQGANWGFQYF. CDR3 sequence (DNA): TGCGCCAGCAGACAGGGGGCGAATTGGGGGTTTCAGTACTTC.

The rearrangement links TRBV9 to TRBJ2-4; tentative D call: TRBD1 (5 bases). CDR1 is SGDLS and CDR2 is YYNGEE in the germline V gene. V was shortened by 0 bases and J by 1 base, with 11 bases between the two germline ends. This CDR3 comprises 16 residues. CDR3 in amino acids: CASSVVSGAAKNIQYF. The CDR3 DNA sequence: TGTGCCAGCAGCGTAGTATCTGGGGCCGCCAAAAACATTCAGTACTTC.

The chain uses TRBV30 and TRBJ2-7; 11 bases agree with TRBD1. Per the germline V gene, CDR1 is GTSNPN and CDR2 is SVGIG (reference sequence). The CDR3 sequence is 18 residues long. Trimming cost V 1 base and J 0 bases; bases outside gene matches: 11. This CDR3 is CAWSGSGTGGYRSYEQYF. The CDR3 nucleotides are TGTGCCTGGAGTGGATCCGGGACAGGGGGGTACCGCTCCTACGAGCAGTACTTC.

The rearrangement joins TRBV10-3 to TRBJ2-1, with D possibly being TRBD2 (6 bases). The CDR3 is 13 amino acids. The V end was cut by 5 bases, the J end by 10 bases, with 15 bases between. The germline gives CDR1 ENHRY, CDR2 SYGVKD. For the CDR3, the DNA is TGTGCCATCAGTCCCTTGTGGAGGGGCGAGCAGTTCTTC. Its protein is CAISPLWRGEQFF.

CDR3 residues: CASSPTMFNEQFF. The CDR3 DNA follows: TGTGCCAGTAGTCCGACTATGTTCAATGAGCAGTTCTTC. The rearrangement uses TRBV19 and TRBJ2-1; possibly TRBD2 for D (5 bases). The CDR3 has 13 amino acids. The germline CDR1 and CDR2 sequences are LNHDA and SQIVND (reference sequence). The V end lost 5 bases, the J end lost 6 bases, and 11 bases lay between the germline ends.

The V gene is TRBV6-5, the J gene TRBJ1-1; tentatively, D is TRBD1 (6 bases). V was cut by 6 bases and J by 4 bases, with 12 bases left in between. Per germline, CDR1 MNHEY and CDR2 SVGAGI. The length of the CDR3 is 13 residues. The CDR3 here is CASRLQGSTEAFF. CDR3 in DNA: TGTGCCAGCAGACTCCAGGGGTCCACTGAAGCTTTCTTT.

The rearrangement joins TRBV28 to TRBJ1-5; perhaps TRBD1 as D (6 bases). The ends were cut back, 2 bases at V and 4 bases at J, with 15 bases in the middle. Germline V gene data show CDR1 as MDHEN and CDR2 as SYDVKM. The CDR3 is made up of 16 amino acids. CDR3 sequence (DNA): TGTGCCAGCAGTTTAGCTTCGGACAGCTTTAATCAGCCCCAGCATTTT. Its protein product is CASSLASDSFNQPQHF.

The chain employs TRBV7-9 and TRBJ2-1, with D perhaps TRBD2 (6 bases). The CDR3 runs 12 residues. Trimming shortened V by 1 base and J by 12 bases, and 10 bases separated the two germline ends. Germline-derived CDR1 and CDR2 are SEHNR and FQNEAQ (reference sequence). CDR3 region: CASSLGGEVQFF. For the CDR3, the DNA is TGTGCCAGCAGCTTAGGGGGGGAAGTGCAGTTCTTC.

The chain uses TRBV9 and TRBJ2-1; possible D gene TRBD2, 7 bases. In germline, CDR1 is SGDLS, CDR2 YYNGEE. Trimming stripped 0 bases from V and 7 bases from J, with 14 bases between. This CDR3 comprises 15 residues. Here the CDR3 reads CASSVEGGAWNEQFF. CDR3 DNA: TGTGCCAGCAGCGTAGAGGGGGGGGCCTGGAATGAGCAGTTCTTC.

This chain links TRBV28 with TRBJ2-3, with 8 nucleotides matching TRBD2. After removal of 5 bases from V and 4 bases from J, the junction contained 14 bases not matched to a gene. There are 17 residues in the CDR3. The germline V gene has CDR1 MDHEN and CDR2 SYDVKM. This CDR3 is CASSRRIAGNGADTQYF. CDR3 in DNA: TGTGCCAGCAGTCGCCGAATAGCGGGGAATGGGGCAGATACGCAGTATTTT.

The CDR3 loop is CASSLQGGGANVLTF. Written as DNA, the CDR3 is TGTGCCAGCAGTCTACAGGGGGGTGGGGCCAACGTCCTGACTTTC. J is TRBJ2-6 and V is TRBV2; TRBD1 agrees at 8 bases. CDR3 size: 15 residues. V lost 5 bases, J lost 3 bases, and 3 bases stayed unmatched. Germline V CDR1 and CDR2: SNHLY, FYNNEI. The full variable domain, completed using reference TRBV2 and TRBJ2-6, is EPEVTQTPSHQVTQMGQEVILRCVPISNHLYFYWYRQILGQKVEFLVSFYNNEISEKSEIFDDQFSVERPDGSNFTLKIRSTKLEDSAMYFCASSLQGGGANVLTFGAGSRLTVL.

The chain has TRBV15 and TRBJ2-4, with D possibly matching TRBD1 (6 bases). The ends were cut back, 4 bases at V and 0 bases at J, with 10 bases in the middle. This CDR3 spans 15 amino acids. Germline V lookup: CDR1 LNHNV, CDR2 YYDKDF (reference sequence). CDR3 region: CATSKGGLAKNIQYF. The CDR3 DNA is TGTGCCACCAGCAAAGGGGGATTAGCCAAAAACATTCAGTACTTC.

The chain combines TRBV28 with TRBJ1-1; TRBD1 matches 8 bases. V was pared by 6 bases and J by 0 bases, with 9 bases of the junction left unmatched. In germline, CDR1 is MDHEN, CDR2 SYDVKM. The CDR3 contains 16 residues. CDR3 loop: CASREGQGPMNTEAFF. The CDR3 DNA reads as TGTGCCAGCAGGGAAGGACAGGGTCCCATGAACACTGAAGCTTTCTTT.

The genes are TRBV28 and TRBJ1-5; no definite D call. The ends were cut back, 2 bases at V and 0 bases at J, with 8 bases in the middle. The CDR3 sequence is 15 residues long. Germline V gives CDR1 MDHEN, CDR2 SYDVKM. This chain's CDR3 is CASSLRENSNQPQHF. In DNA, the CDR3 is TGTGCCAGCAGTTTAAGGGAGAATAGCAATCAGCCCCAGCATTTT.

CDR3 nucleotides: TGTGCCAGCACTCCAGCGGGAGGGTCCTACGAGCAGTACTTC. Its translation is CASTPAGGSYEQYF. The chain couples TRBV19 to TRBJ2-7; 10 bases line up with TRBD2. CDR1 and CDR2 from the germline V gene are LNHDA and SQIVND (reference sequence). The CDR3 sequence is 14 residues long. V shed 9 bases, J shed 1 base, and the junction held 6 bases outside the gene matches.

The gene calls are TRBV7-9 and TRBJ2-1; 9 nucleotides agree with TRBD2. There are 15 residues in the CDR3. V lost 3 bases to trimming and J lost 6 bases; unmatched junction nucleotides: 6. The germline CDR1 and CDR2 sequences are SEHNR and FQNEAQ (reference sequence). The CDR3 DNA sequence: TGTGCCAGCAGCTTGGCGGGAGGGCTTGGCAATGAGCAGTTCTTC. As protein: CASSLAGGLGNEQFF.

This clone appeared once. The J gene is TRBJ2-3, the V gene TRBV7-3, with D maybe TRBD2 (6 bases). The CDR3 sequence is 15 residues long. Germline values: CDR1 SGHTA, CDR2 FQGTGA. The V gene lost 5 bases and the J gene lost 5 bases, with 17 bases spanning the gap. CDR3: CASSLYGGAGDTQYF. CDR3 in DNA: TGTGCCAGCAGCCTATACGGAGGGGCTGGAGATACGCAGTATTTT.

The CDR3 reads CASSQEAGGAYNEQFF. CDR3 DNA sequence: TGCGCCAGCAGCCAAGAAGCGGGAGGGGCTTACAATGAGCAGTTCTTC. This chain uses TRBV4-3 with TRBJ2-1; 10 positions agree with TRBD2. Germline V CDR1 and CDR2: LGHNA, YSLEER. The CDR3 is made up of 16 amino acids. The trim removed 0 bases at V and 4 bases at J, leaving 3 bases unmatched.

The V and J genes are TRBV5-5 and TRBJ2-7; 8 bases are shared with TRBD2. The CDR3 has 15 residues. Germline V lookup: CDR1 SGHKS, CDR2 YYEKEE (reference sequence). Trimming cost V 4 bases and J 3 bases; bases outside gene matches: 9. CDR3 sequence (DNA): TGTGCCAGCAGCCCGGGGGGGAGCGGCCTCTACGAGCAGTACTTC. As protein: CASSPGGSGLYEQYF.

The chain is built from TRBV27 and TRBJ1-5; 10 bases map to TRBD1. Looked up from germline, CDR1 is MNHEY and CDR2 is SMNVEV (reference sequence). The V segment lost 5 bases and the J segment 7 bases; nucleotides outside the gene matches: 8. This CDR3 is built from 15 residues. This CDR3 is CASSMGQGSGQPQHF. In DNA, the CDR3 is TGTGCCAGCAGTATGGGACAGGGGAGCGGGCAGCCCCAGCATTTT.

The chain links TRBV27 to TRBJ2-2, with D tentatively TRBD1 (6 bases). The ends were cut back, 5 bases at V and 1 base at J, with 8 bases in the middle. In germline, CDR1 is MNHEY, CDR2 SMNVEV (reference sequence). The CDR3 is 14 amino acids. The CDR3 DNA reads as TGTGCCAGCAGTCGGACAGTGAACACCGGGGAGCTGTTTTTT. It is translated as CASSRTVNTGELFF.